A single TCR beta chain is shown here with its context. Its antigen is as yet unknown. This sample stems from a study of T-cell memory formation after mild COVID-19. TCRdb processed the 5' RACE reads anew with MiXCR; each CDR3 protein has one entry. Of roughly 350,000 distinct CDR3 sequences in the sample, 12% to 15% were seen once. Study-level points and caveats: Some clones that responded turned up in pre-infection memory, which suggests that cross-reactive memory joined in.

Germline CDR1 reads SGHAT; CDR2 reads FQNNGV. This CDR3 is 15 amino acids long. The V and J ends lost 1 base and 8 bases, in that order; junction bases with no gene match: 3. This TCR derives from a man younger than 35 who had mild COVID-19 (a few samples of this study predate the infection). Cell type and time point are not known. This sequence joins TRBV11-2 and TRBJ2-1; 12 bases line up with TRBD2. The material sequenced was PBMCs or a T cell subset sorted from them (not recorded which). CDR3 amino acids: CASSLGLAGGHEQFF. The CDR3 DNA sequence: TGTGCCAGCAGCTTAGGGCTAGCGGGGGGGCATGAGCAGTTCTTC.